Listed below are T cell receptor beta chains from one sample, sequenced in a study of OX40 agonist ivuxolimab in advanced cancers. Profiling relied on immunoSEQ multiplex PCR, and the TCRdb table lists in-frame clones only, not all of them. This table has approximately 98,000 clones, 84% appearing once. The sample was CD4+ or CD8+ T cells sorted from blood, taken in a trial of the OX40 agonist ivuxolimab. The receptors stem from an adult with an advanced solid tumor such as melanoma, head and neck, liver or kidney cancer. CDR3s include the opening cysteine and the closing phenylalanine or tryptophan. D genes are given only for firm matches. Expanded clones get a size class; other rows say once, few or many, or leave the size out.

v_call: TRBV14
clone_size: once
j_call: TRBJ1-1
d_call: TRBD1
cdr3_aa: CASSPRDRGEAFF
cdr3_nt: TGTGCCAGCAGCCCACGGGACAGGGGTGAAGCTTTCTTT

v_call: TRBV30
clone_size: .
j_call: TRBJ1-6
d_call: .
cdr3_aa: CAWSVNPAGIHF
cdr3_nt: TGTGCCTGGAGTGTAAATCCCGCTGGGATACACTTT

v_call: TRBV7-2
clone_size: .
j_call: TRBJ2-7
d_call: TRBD1
cdr3_aa: CASSPSRTGIYEQYF
cdr3_nt: TGTGCCAGCAGCCCGAGCCGGACAGGGATCTACGAGCAGTACTTC

v_call: TRBV5-1
clone_size: .
j_call: TRBJ2-3
d_call: TRBD2
cdr3_aa: CASSFQGLAGGNTQYF
cdr3_nt: TGCGCCAGCAGCTTTCAGGGACTAGCGGGAGGAAATACGCAGTATTTT

v_call: TRBV5-1
clone_size: .
j_call: TRBJ1-1
d_call: .
cdr3_aa: CASSLGGGGRLNTEAFF
cdr3_nt: TGCGCCAGCAGCTTGGGTGGGGGAGGGCGGCTAAACACTGAAGCTTTCTTT

v_call: TRBV4-1
clone_size: .
j_call: TRBJ1-4
d_call: .
cdr3_aa: CASSQDGGSTNEKLFF
cdr3_nt: TGCGCCAGCAGCCAAGATGGGGGCAGTACGAATGAAAAACTGTTTTTT

v_call: TRBV5-1
clone_size: .
j_call: TRBJ2-1
d_call: TRBD2
cdr3_aa: CASSTLAGNNEQFF
cdr3_nt: TGCGCCAGCAGCACACTAGCGGGGAACAATGAGCAGTTCTTC

v_call: TRBV2
clone_size: few
j_call: TRBJ1-2
d_call: .
cdr3_aa: CASREQDPKGYTF
cdr3_nt: TGTGCCAGCAGAGAACAGGACCCTAAAGGCTACACCTTC

v_call: TRBV6-5
clone_size: .
j_call: TRBJ1-5
d_call: .
cdr3_aa: CASSTVSRSNQPQHF
cdr3_nt: TGTGCCAGCAGCACCGTGTCAAGGTCGAACCAGCCCCAGCATTTT

v_call: TRBV6-5
clone_size: .
j_call: TRBJ2-7
d_call: .
cdr3_aa: CASSPRRGSSYEQYF
cdr3_nt: TGTGCCAGCAGTCCGCGTAGGGGGAGCTCCTACGAGCAGTACTTC

v_call: TRBV2
clone_size: .
j_call: TRBJ2-7
d_call: .
cdr3_aa: CASRGGGGPYEQYF
cdr3_nt: TGTGCCAGCAGAGGAGGGGGGGGGCCCTACGAGCAGTACTTC

v_call: TRBV4-1
clone_size: .
j_call: TRBJ2-7
d_call: .
cdr3_aa: CASSQDRSSYEQYF
cdr3_nt: TGCGCCAGCAGCCAAGATCGGTCCTCCTACGAGCAGTACTTC

v_call: TRBV6-5
clone_size: once
j_call: TRBJ2-3
d_call: .
cdr3_aa: CASSYSGASSTDTQYF
cdr3_nt: TGTGCCAGCAGTTATTCGGGAGCCTCTAGCACAGATACGCAGTATTTT

v_call: TRBV11-2
clone_size: .
j_call: TRBJ2-5
d_call: TRBD2
cdr3_aa: CASSLTNGRETQYF
cdr3_nt: TGTGCCAGCAGCTTAACAAACGGGAGGGAGACCCAGTACTTC

v_call: TRBV28
clone_size: few
j_call: TRBJ1-2
d_call: TRBD1
cdr3_aa: CASGTGHGYTF
cdr3_nt: TGTGCCAGCGGGACAGGGCATGGCTACACCTTC

v_call: TRBV19
clone_size: once
j_call: TRBJ1-5
d_call: .
cdr3_aa: CASSIVAGNQPQHF
cdr3_nt: TGTGCCAGTAGTATAGTCGCGGGAAATCAGCCCCAGCATTTT

v_call: TRBV7-8
clone_size: .
j_call: TRBJ1-5
d_call: .
cdr3_aa: CASSFKENQPQHF
cdr3_nt: TGTGCCAGCAGCTTCAAAGAAAATCAGCCCCAGCATTTT

v_call: TRBV18
clone_size: .
j_call: TRBJ1-5
d_call: TRBD1
cdr3_aa: CASSPYPISGTGVIRTESNQPQHF
cdr3_nt: TGTGCCAGCTCACCCTACCCAATTTCCGGGACAGGGGTGATTCGGACGGAAAGCAATCAGCCCCAGCATTTT

v_call: TRBV2
clone_size: once
j_call: TRBJ1-1
d_call: TRBD1
cdr3_aa: CASRKGQTFSNTEAFF
cdr3_nt: TGTGCCAGCAGGAAGGGACAGACCTTTTCAAACACTGAAGCTTTCTTT

v_call: TRBV5-6
clone_size: .
j_call: TRBJ2-5
d_call: TRBD1
cdr3_aa: CASSLDPLDRGQTQYF
cdr3_nt: TGTGCCAGCAGCTTGGACCCCCTCGACAGGGGTCAGACCCAGTACTTC

v_call: TRBV19
clone_size: .
j_call: TRBJ1-1
d_call: TRBD1
cdr3_aa: CASSPFDRAGTEAFF
cdr3_nt: TGTGCCAGTAGTCCATTCGACAGGGCGGGTACTGAAGCTTTCTTT

v_call: TRBV7-3
clone_size: .
j_call: TRBJ1-1
d_call: TRBD1
cdr3_aa: CASSRDSHTEAFF
cdr3_nt: TGTGCCAGCAGCCGGGACAGCCACACTGAAGCTTTCTTT

v_call: TRBV5-6
clone_size: .
j_call: TRBJ2-1
d_call: .
cdr3_aa: CASSTDPHNEQFF
cdr3_nt: TGTGCCAGCAGCACGGACCCTCACAATGAGCAGTTCTTC

v_call: TRBV5-6
clone_size: .
j_call: TRBJ2-7
d_call: .
cdr3_aa: CASSFGAYEQYF
cdr3_nt: TGTGCCAGCAGCTTCGGGGCCTACGAGCAGTACTTC

v_call: TRBV6-1
clone_size: .
j_call: TRBJ2-7
d_call: TRBD1
cdr3_aa: CASSVGTALPSEQYF
cdr3_nt: TGTGCCAGCAGTGTAGGGACAGCCCTCCCATCCGAGCAGTACTTC

v_call: TRBV2
clone_size: .
j_call: TRBJ2-7
d_call: .
cdr3_aa: CASSEAYGGLSYEQYF
cdr3_nt: TGTGCCAGCAGTGAAGCGTATGGGGGATTATCCTACGAGCAGTACTTC

v_call: TRBV30
clone_size: few
j_call: TRBJ1-1
d_call: .
cdr3_aa: CAWNLNTEAFF
cdr3_nt: TGTGCCTGGAATTTGAACACTGAAGCTTTCTTT

v_call: TRBV6-5
clone_size: .
j_call: TRBJ2-2
d_call: .
cdr3_aa: CASSYTAGAWGWELFF
cdr3_nt: TGTGCCAGCAGCTACACCGCCGGGGCTTGGGGGTGGGAGCTGTTTTTT

v_call: TRBV5-4
clone_size: .
j_call: TRBJ2-6
d_call: .
cdr3_aa: CASSLDRVGSGANVLTF
cdr3_nt: TGTGCCAGCAGCTTGGACAGGGTGGGCTCGGGGGCCAACGTCCTGACTTTC

v_call: TRBV7-9
clone_size: .
j_call: TRBJ2-1
d_call: TRBD2
cdr3_aa: CASSSGLAGVGDEQFF
cdr3_nt: TGTGCCAGCAGTTCGGGACTAGCGGGGGTTGGGGATGAGCAGTTCTTC

v_call: TRBV27
clone_size: .
j_call: TRBJ1-2
d_call: .
cdr3_aa: CASSSGRAHGYTF
cdr3_nt: TGTGCCAGCAGTTCGGGCAGGGCCCATGGCTACACCTTC

v_call: TRBV25-1
clone_size: .
j_call: TRBJ2-7
d_call: TRBD2
cdr3_aa: CASSSTGGYEQYF
cdr3_nt: TGTGCCAGCTCTAGTACGGGGGGCTACGAGCAGTACTTC

v_call: TRBV19
clone_size: .
j_call: TRBJ1-2
d_call: .
cdr3_aa: CASSISAWRDDYTF
cdr3_nt: TGTGCCAGTAGTATATCTGCATGGAGGGATGACTACACCTTC

v_call: TRBV2
clone_size: .
j_call: TRBJ2-3
d_call: .
cdr3_aa: CASSQGSFPTLTDTQYF
cdr3_nt: TGTGCCAGCAGCCAAGGGTCCTTCCCCACGCTGACAGATACGCAGTATTTT

v_call: TRBV18
clone_size: .
j_call: TRBJ2-1
d_call: TRBD2
cdr3_aa: CASSPNLAVWNEQFF
cdr3_nt: TGTGCCAGCTCACCAAACCTAGCGGTCTGGAATGAGCAGTTCTTC

v_call: TRBV5-1
clone_size: .
j_call: TRBJ1-1
d_call: TRBD1
cdr3_aa: CASSYRTGENTEAFF
cdr3_nt: TGCGCCAGCAGCTACCGGACAGGGGAGAACACTGAAGCTTTCTTT

v_call: TRBV5-4
clone_size: .
j_call: TRBJ1-2
d_call: .
cdr3_aa: CASTKDGGYTF
cdr3_nt: TGTGCCAGCACCAAGGACGGCGGCTACACCTTC

v_call: TRBV29-1
clone_size: .
j_call: TRBJ1-1
d_call: .
cdr3_aa: CSVGGQGTEAFF
cdr3_nt: TGCAGCGTTGGGGGCCAGGGGACTGAAGCTTTCTTT